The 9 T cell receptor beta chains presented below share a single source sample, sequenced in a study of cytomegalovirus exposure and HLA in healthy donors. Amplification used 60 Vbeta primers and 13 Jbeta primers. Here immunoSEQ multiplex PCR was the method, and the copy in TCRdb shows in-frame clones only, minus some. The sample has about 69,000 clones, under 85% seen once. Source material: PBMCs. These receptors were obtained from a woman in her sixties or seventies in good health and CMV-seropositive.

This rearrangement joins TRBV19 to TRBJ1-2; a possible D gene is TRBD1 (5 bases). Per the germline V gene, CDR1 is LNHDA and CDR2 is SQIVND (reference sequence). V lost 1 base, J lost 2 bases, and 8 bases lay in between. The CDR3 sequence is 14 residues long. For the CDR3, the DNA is TGTGCCAGTAGTATAGGGACACTAAACTATGGCTACACCTTC. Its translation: CASSIGTLNYGYTF.

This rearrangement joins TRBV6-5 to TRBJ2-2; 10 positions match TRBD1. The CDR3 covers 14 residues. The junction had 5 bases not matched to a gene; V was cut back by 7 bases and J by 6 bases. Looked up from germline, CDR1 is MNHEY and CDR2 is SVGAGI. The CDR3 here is CASIRQGAAGELFF. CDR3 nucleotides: TGTGCCAGCATCAGACAGGGGGCGGCCGGGGAGCTGTTTTTT.

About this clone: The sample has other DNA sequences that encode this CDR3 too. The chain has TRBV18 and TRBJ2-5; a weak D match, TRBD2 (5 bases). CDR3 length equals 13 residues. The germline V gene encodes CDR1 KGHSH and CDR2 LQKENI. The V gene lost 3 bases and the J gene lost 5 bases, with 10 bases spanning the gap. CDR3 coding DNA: TGTGCCAGCTCACCTCGGGGTCAGGAGACCCAGTACTTC. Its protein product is CASSPRGQETQYF.

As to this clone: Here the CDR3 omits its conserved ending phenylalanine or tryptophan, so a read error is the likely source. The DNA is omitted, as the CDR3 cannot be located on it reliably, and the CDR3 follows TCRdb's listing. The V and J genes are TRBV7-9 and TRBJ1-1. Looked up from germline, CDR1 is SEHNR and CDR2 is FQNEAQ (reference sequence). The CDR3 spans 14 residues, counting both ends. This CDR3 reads CASSLGGINTEALV.

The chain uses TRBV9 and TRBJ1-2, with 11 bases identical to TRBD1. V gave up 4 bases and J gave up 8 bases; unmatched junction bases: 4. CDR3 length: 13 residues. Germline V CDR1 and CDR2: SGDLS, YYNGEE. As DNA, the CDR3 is TGTGCCAGCAGCACTAGGACAGGGGGCGGCTACACCTTC. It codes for CASSTRTGGGYTF.

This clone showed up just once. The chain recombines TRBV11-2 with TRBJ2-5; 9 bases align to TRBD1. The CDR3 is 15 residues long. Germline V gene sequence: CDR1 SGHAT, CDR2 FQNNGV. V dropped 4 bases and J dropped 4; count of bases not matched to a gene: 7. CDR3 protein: CASSSQGALSETQYF. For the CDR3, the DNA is TGTGCCAGCAGCTCACAGGGGGCTCTTTCAGAGACCCAGTACTTC.

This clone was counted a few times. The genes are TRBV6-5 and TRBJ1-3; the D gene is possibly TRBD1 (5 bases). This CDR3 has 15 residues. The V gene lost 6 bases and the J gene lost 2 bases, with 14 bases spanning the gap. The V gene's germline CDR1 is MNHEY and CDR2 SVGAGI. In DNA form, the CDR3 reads TGTGCCAGCAGCCTTAGGGGCTTACCTGGAAACACCATATATTTT. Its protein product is CASSLRGLPGNTIYF.

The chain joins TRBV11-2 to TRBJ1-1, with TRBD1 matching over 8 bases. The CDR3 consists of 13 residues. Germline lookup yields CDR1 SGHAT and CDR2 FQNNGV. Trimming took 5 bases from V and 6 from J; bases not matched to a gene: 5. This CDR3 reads CASSHQGAPEAFF. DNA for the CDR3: TGTGCCAGCAGCCACCAGGGGGCACCTGAAGCTTTCTTT. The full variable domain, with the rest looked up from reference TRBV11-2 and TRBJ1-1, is EAGVAQSPRYKIIEKRQSVAFWCNPISGHATLYWYQQILGQGPKLLIQFQNNGVVDDSQLPKDRFSAERLKGVDSTLKIQPAKLEDSAVYLCASSHQGAPEAFFGQGTRLTVV.

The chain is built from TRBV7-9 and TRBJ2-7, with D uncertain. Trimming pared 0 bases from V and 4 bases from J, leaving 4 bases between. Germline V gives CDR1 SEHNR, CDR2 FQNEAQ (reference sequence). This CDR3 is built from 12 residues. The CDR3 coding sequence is TGTGCCAGCAGCTTAGCCACTTACGAGCAGTACTTC. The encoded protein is CASSLATYEQYF.